This entry describes one T cell receptor beta chain. How the authors handled the data: From reference gene primer amplification, estimates of nucleated cell counts were derived. The repertoire was sequenced with immunoSEQ multiplex PCR; TCRdb's copy has only in-frame clones and lacks some. V, J and clone size reflect that table, while D and trimming were determined from the DNA. The table records approximately 300,000 clones, more than 85% of them present only once. This sample is drawn from a study of blood T cell repertoires in COVID-19. The overall study: Samples taken during acute and convalescent COVID-19 were collected in the United States, Italy and Spain. PBMCs, B-cell-depleted T cells, or T cells provided the cDNA or gDNA that made up the material.

Across 24 US areas, participants ranged in age from about 18 to 90 years. The sequenced sample was PBMCs or T cells enriched from blood (not recorded which). The receptor was derived from a woman aged 25 to 39 who had been exposed to COVID-19.

CDR3 sequence reads: CASSVGDIEPQYF. CDR3 nucleotides: TGTGCCAGCAGCGTAGGGGACATTGAGCCGCAGTACTTC. V usage is TRBV9 and J usage is TRBJ2-7, with a weak D call TRBD1 (6 bases). The germline V and J ends were trimmed by 0 bases and 9 bases, with 13 bases remaining between them. The length of the CDR3 is 13 residues. Germline lookup yields CDR1 SGDLS and CDR2 YYNGEE.